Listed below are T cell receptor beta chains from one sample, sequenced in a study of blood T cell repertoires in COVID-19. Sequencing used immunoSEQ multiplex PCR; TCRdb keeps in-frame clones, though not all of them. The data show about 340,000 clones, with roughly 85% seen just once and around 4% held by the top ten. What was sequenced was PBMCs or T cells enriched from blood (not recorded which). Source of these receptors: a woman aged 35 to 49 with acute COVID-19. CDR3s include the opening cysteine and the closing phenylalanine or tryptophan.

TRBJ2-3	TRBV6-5	CASSYDLASRTDTQYF
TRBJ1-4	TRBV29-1	CSGRTGGFEGEKLFF
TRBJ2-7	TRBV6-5	CASSYSVGVGYEQYF
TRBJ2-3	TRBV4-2	CASSQDPAGGTDTQYF
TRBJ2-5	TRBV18	CASSPPSRGQETQYF
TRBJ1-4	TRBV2	CASRATGTGGNEKLFF
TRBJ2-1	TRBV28	CASRRDFIRFF
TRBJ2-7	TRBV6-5	CAIRGRQGYEQYF
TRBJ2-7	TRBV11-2	CASSSTSGTPDEQYF
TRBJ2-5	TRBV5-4	CASSLDKIAQTQYF
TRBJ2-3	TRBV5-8	CASGPRTSPSTDTQYF
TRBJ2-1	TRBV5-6	CASAREGPHNEQFF
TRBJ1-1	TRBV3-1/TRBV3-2	CASSRNWGGGTEAFF
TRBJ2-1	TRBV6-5	CASSPCPPTMCEQFF
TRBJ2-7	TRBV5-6	CASSLGLHSYEQYF
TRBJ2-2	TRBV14	CASSQSGRGGPGELFF
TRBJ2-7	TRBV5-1	CASSPAGTGSREQYF
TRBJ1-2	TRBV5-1	CASSPRTGGIDGYTF
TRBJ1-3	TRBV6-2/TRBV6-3	CASSYPGQGYGNTIYF
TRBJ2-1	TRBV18	CASSRGNRDEQFF
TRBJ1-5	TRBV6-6	CASSQPGQAGDQPQHF
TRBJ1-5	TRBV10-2	CASSDRVGAQPQHF
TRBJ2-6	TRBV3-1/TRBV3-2	CASRPWTGVVSGANVLTF
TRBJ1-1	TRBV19	CASSIGVRGHGEAFF
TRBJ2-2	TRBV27	CASRDRVRLADNTGELFF
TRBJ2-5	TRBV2	CASTWRVQETQYF
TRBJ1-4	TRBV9	CASSVGDSNEKLFF
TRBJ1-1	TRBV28	CASRGQGGTEAFF